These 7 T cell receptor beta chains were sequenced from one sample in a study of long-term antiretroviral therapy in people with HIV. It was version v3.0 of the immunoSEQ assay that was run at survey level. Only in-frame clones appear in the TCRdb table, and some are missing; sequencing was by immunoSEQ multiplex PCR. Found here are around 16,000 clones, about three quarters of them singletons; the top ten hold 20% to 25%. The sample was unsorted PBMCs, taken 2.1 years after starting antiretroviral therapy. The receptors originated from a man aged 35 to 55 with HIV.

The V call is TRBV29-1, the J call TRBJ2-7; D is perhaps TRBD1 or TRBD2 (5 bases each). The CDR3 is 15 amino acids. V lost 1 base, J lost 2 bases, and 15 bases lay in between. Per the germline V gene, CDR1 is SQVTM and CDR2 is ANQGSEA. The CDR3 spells CSVEGAGTDTYEQYF. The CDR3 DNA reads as TGCAGCGTTGAAGGAGCCGGGACGGATACCTACGAGCAGTACTTC.

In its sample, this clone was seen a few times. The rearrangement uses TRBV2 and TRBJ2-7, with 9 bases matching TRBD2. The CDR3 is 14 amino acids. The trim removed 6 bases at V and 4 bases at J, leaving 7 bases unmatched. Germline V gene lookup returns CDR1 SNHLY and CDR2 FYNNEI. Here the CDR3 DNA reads TGTGCCAGCAGCCTCCTAGCGGGGTCATACGAGCAGTACTTC. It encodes CASSLLAGSYEQYF.

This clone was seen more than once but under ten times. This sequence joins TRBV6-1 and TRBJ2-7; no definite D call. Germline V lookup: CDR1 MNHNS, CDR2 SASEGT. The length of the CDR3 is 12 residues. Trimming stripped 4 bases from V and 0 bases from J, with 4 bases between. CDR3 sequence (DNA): TGTGCCAGCAGTGGGCTCTCCTACGAGCAGTACTTC. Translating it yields CASSGLSYEQYF.

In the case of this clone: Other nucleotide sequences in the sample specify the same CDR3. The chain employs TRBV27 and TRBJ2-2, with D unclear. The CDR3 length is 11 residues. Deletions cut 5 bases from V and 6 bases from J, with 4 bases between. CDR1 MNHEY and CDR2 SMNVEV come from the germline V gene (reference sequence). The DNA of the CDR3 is TGTGCCAGCAGTAGCGCCGGGGAGCTGTTTTTT. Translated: CASSSAGELFF.

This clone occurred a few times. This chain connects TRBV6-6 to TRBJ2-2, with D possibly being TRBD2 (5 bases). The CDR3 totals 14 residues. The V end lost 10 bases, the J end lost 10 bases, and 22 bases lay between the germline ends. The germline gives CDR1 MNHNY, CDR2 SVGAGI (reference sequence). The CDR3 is CAISLRVTGSELFF. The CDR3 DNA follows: TGTGCCATCAGCCTGAGGGTCACCGGGTCGGAGCTGTTTTTT.

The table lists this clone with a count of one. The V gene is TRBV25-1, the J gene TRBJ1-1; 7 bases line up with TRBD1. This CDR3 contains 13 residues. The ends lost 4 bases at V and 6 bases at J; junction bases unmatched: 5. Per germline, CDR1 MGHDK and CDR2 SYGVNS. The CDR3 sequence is CASSVGGRAEAFF. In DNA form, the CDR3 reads TGTGCCAGCAGTGTAGGGGGCCGGGCTGAAGCTTTCTTT.

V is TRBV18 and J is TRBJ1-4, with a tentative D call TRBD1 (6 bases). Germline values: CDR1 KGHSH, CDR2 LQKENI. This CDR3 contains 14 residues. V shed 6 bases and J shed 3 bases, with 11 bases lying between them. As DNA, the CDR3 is TGTGCCAGCTCCCACACAGGGCCTAATGAAAAACTGTTTTTT. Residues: CASSHTGPNEKLFF.